This is a list of T cell receptor beta chains from one sample in a study of blood T cells in healthy people across ages. TCRdb reanalysed the 5' RACE reads using MiXCR and keeps one entry per CDR3 protein. Among some 900,000 distinct CDR3 sequences, 29% were seen once, and the ten largest hold roughly a sixth. Specimen: blood. The receptors originated from a woman older than 75 in good health. The CDR3 runs from the conserved cysteine through the conserved F or W. Each record gives: CDR3 protein, V gene, J gene, CDR3 length.

CDR3: CSGGEGQSRDYGYTF
V: TRBV20-1
J: TRBJ1-2
length: 15

CDR3: CASSRDQDTQYF
V: TRBV11-2
J: TRBJ2-3
length: 12

CDR3: CASRRESTEAFF
V: TRBV6-2/TRBV6-3
J: TRBJ1-1
length: 12

CDR3: CASSKKWDSGADTQYF
V: TRBV19
J: TRBJ2-3
length: 16

CDR3: CASSKTGHQPQHF
V: TRBV6-2/TRBV6-3
J: TRBJ1-5
length: 13

CDR3: CASRESVLFGNQPQHF
V: TRBV6-1
J: TRBJ1-5
length: 16

CDR3: CASRLDSSQPQHF
V: TRBV6-1
J: TRBJ1-5
length: 13

CDR3: CASRPGTWTVSQPQHF
V: TRBV14
J: TRBJ1-5
length: 16

CDR3: CASSRSVSDYGYTF
V: TRBV7-2
J: TRBJ1-2
length: 14

CDR3: CSASSSGGRQETQFF
V: TRBV20-1
J: TRBJ2-1
length: 15

CDR3: CASSQEKIAGTLSDTQYF
V: TRBV3-1
J: TRBJ2-3
length: 18

CDR3: CASTLRTGANTEAFF
V: TRBV5-1
J: TRBJ1-1
length: 15

CDR3: CASKQVASSGNTIYF
V: TRBV13
J: TRBJ1-3
length: 15